This passage covers 17 T cell receptor beta chains from one sample sequenced in a study of Graves' ophthalmopathy and Graves' hyperthyroidism. TCR beta CDR3 regions were amplified from RNA transcripts. First-round RT-PCR employed HTBI primers, with a second-round multiplex PCR after it. TCRdb re-called the multiplex PCR reads through MiXCR, storing one row per CDR3 protein. The sample shows approximately 380,000 distinct CDR3 sequences, around 20% of them seen only once. Sequencing input: peripheral blood. These receptors originate from a woman under 30 with stable Graves' hyperthyroidism.

The J gene is TRBJ2-2, the V gene TRBV15, with 11 bases fitting TRBD2. Looked up from germline, CDR1 is LNHNV and CDR2 is YYDKDF (reference sequence). The ends lost 0 bases at V and 3 bases at J; junction bases unmatched: 0. The length of the CDR3 is 16 residues. CDR3 nucleotide sequence: TGTGCCACCAGCAGAGAGGGACTAGCGGACACCGGGGAGCTGTTTTTT. This sequence encodes CATSREGLADTGELFF.

This clonotype was picked up many times. The V and J genes are TRBV28 and TRBJ2-7; a weak D match, TRBD2 (6 bases). This CDR3 contains 13 residues. Looked up from germline, CDR1 is MDHEN and CDR2 is SYDVKM. V lost 7 bases and J 4 bases, leaving 14 bases between the germline ends. The CDR3 here is CASNPGVSYEQYF. The DNA for the CDR3 is TGTGCCAGCAATCCGGGAGTGTCGTACGAGCAGTACTTC.

This sequence joins TRBV7-9 and TRBJ1-1, with D hard to call. This CDR3 is built from 15 residues. Germline V gene sequence: CDR1 SEHNR, CDR2 FQNEAQ (reference sequence). V shed 0 bases and J shed 1 base, with 9 bases lying between them. The chain's CDR3 is CASSLAGHKNTEAFF. CDR3 sequence (DNA): TGTGCCAGCAGCTTAGCGGGTCATAAGAACACTGAAGCTTTCTTT. The full variable domain, in which reference TRBV7-9 and TRBJ1-1 provide the parts outside the CDR3, is DTGVSQNPRHKITKRGQNVTFRCDPISEHNRLYWYRQTLGQGPEFLTYFQNEAQLEKSRLLSDRFSAERPKGSFSTLEIQRTEQGDSAMYLCASSLAGHKNTEAFFGQGTRLTVV.

At least ten counts were recorded for this clonotype. The chain is built from TRBV29-1 and TRBJ1-1, with D hard to call. Trimming took 5 bases from V and 0 from J, leaving 4 bases between them. Germline values: CDR1 SQVTM, CDR2 ANQGSEA. This CDR3 comprises 11 residues. The DNA of the CDR3 is TGCAGCGTTACGTTGAACACTGAAGCTTTCTTT. This sequence encodes CSVTLNTEAFF.

The rearrangement uses TRBV7-9 and TRBJ2-7, with D tentatively TRBD1 (5 bases). Between the trimmed V and J ends, which lost 7 bases and 4 bases, there was a span of 11 bases. Germline CDR1 SEHNR, CDR2 FQNEAQ (reference sequence). The CDR3 extends over 12 amino acids. The DNA for the CDR3 is TGTGCCAGCATCCGACAGCCTTACGAGCAGTACTTC. It specifies CASIRQPYEQYF.

This rearrangement joins TRBV6-2 or TRBV6-3 to TRBJ1-3, with unresolved D. The V gene's germline CDR1 is MNHEY and CDR2 SVGEGT. Trimming stripped 6 bases from V and 0 bases from J, with 15 bases between. CDR3 size: 16 residues. For the CDR3, the DNA is TGTGCCAGCAGCTCACACGGGAAGGTCTCTGGAAACACCATATATTTT. It translates to CASSSHGKVSGNTIYF.

This clonotype was counted at least ten times. The chain employs TRBV19 and TRBJ1-1; possibly TRBD1 for D (5 bases). Germline-derived CDR1 and CDR2 are LNHDA and SQIVND (reference sequence). The ends were cut back, 4 bases at V and 6 bases at J, with 12 bases in the middle. CDR3 length equals 13 residues. This CDR3 is CASSRVRDAEAFF. CDR3 DNA: TGTGCCAGTAGTAGGGTCCGGGACGCTGAAGCTTTCTTT.

This clonotype was found many times. The V and J genes are TRBV7-8 and TRBJ2-4; D may be TRBD1 (8 bases). Looked up from germline, CDR1 is SGHVS and CDR2 is FQNEAQ. V was cut by 5 bases and J by 9 bases, with 17 bases left in between. The CDR3 consists of 14 residues. The CDR3 sequence is CASSAQGGVTIQYF. The CDR3 nucleotides read TGTGCCAGCAGCGCACAGGGGGGGGTTACCATTCAGTACTTC.

The sample holds many counts of this clonotype. V usage is TRBV5-6 and J usage is TRBJ1-2, with D tentatively TRBD1 (6 bases). The CDR3 has 14 residues. V was clipped by 0 bases and J by 5 bases, with 11 bases between them. CDR1 SGHDT and CDR2 YYEEEE come from the germline V gene. The CDR3 DNA follows: TGTGCCAGCAGCTTGGGGGGGCGGGAGTATGGCTACACCTTC. Protein product: CASSLGGREYGYTF.

This clonotype was picked up a small number of times. The gene calls are TRBV18 and TRBJ2-7; D remains unclear. CDR1 and CDR2 (germline): KGHSH, LQKENI. This CDR3 region has 17 residues. V was clipped by 3 bases and J by 6 bases, with 24 bases between them. CDR3 region: CASSPELPGSPTIEQYF. The CDR3 DNA is TGTGCCAGCTCACCCGAACTCCCCGGGTCCCCAACGATCGAGCAGTACTTC.

Notes on this clonotype: Its ends do not fully match the called genes, so a read error is possible. J is TRBJ2-7 and V is TRBV20-1; D is ambiguous. Per the germline V gene, CDR1 is DFQATT and CDR2 is SNEGSKA (reference sequence). The CDR3 extends over 14 amino acids. CDR3 residues: CSARSPGPSDEQYF. DNA for the CDR3: TGCAGTGCTAGATCTCCGGGCCCCTCCGACGAGCAGTACTTC.

This chain joins TRBV28 and TRBJ1-2; possibly TRBD1 for D (6 bases). Trimming cost V 5 bases and J 1 base, with 11 bases left between them. This CDR3 has 14 residues. Germline V gene data show CDR1 as MDHEN and CDR2 as SYDVKM. In nucleotides, the CDR3 is TGTGCCAGCAGTAACTACAGGGTTAACTATGGCTACACCTTC. This codes for CASSNYRVNYGYTF.

This clonotype was recorded many times. V usage is TRBV5-1 and J usage is TRBJ2-5; 7 bases map to TRBD2. This CDR3 contains 15 residues. Trimming cost V 1 base and J 3 bases; bases outside gene matches: 6. CDR1 and CDR2 (germline): SGHRS, YFSETQ. The CDR3 is CASSLYSTSEETQYF. In DNA form, the CDR3 reads TGCGCCAGCAGCTTGTACAGTACTAGCGAAGAGACCCAGTACTTC.

Many counts were recorded for this clonotype. The chain recombines TRBV11-2 with TRBJ2-7, with unresolved D. The CDR3 contains 13 residues. Germline CDR1 reads SGHAT; CDR2 reads FQNNGV. V lost 0 bases, J lost 2 bases, and 5 bases lay in between. The CDR3 DNA reads TGTGCCAGCAGCTTAGAGCTCACCTACGAGCAGTACTTC. Amino acid sequence: CASSLELTYEQYF.

This clonotype was recorded at least ten times. The genes are TRBV19 and TRBJ1-2, with 9 bases matching TRBD1. Germline CDR1 LNHDA, CDR2 SQIVND (reference sequence). The CDR3 extends over 16 amino acids. Germline trimming cut 4 bases from V and 3 bases from J; bases unmatched to any gene: 9. The CDR3 is CASSTRDRVAHYGYTF. The CDR3 DNA is TGTGCCAGTAGTACCCGGGACAGGGTTGCGCACTATGGCTACACCTTC.

This clonotype was seen more than once but under ten times. The chain couples TRBV5-6 to TRBJ2-5; D call uncertain. V was pared by 1 base and J by 2 bases, with 9 bases between. The germline V gene has CDR1 SGHDT and CDR2 YYEEEE. This CDR3 comprises 14 residues. DNA of the CDR3: TGTGCCAGCAGCTTGTTTTCGCTTCAAGAGACCCAGTACTTC. Translation gives CASSLFSLQETQYF. Combining the CDR3 with reference TRBV5-6 and TRBJ2-5 gives the whole variable domain DAGVTQSPTHLIKTRGQQVTLRCSPKSGHDTVSWYQQALGQGPQFIFQYYEEEERQRGNFPDRFSGHQFPNYSSELNVNALLLGDSALYLCASSLFSLQETQYFGPGTRLLVL.

This clonotype was recorded many times. V gene TRBV29-1 combines with J gene TRBJ1-2; TRBD1 agrees at 8 bases. The germline gives CDR1 SQVTM, CDR2 ANQGSEA. The junction had 8 bases not matched to a gene; V was cut back by 3 bases and J by 5 bases. This CDR3 has 14 residues. The CDR3 DNA reads as TGCAGCGTTGATTCGGGACAGGTCGGTTATGGCTACACCTTC. This sequence encodes CSVDSGQVGYGYTF.